Below, 3 T cell receptor beta chains from the same sample are listed, as sequenced in a study of blood T cells in healthy people across ages. For the second PCR, which ran for about 6 to 11 cycles, a sample-barcoded 5' primer and a J-beta primer mix were used. MiXCR, run by TCRdb on the 5' RACE reads, gives a single entry per CDR3 protein. The sample lists some 1 million distinct CDR3 sequences, 45% occurring once. The source material was blood. All receptors derive from a woman aged 55-75 years in good health.

This clonotype turned up a few times. The V call is TRBV7-9, the J call TRBJ2-5; D gene ambiguous. V was shortened by 4 bases and J by 4 bases, with 10 bases between the two germline ends. Germline CDR1 is SEHNR and CDR2 is FQNEAQ (reference sequence). The CDR3 has 13 amino acids. The CDR3 protein is CASSSYYRETQYF. The CDR3 DNA reads TGTGCCAGCAGCTCCTATTACAGAGAGACCCAGTACTTC. The whole variable domain, filled in from reference TRBV7-9 and TRBJ2-5, reads DTGVSQNPRHKITKRGQNVTFRCDPISEHNRLYWYRQTLGQGPEFLTYFQNEAQLEKSRLLSDRFSAERPKGSFSTLEIQRTEQGDSAMYLCASSSYYRETQYFGPGTRLLVL.

This chain links TRBV20-1 with TRBJ2-7; tentatively, D is TRBD2 (5 bases). The CDR3 spans 13 residues. Germline V lookup: CDR1 DFQATT, CDR2 SNEGSKA (reference sequence). V shed 0 bases and J shed 7 bases, with 13 bases lying between them. The CDR3 nucleotides are TGCAGTGCTAGAGAGCGGGTGTACAATGAGCAGTACTTC. It encodes CSARERVYNEQYF.

The rearrangement uses TRBV10-2 and TRBJ2-1; TRBD1 matches at 8 bases. The DNA end lines up better with TRBJ2-7; the J call may be wrong. Germline V gives CDR1 WSHSY, CDR2 SAAADI. The CDR3 is made up of 15 amino acids. The CDR3 DNA follows: TGCGCCAGCAGTCACAGGGGGAACTCCTACAATGAGCAGTACTTC. Translation gives CASSHRGNSYNEQYF.